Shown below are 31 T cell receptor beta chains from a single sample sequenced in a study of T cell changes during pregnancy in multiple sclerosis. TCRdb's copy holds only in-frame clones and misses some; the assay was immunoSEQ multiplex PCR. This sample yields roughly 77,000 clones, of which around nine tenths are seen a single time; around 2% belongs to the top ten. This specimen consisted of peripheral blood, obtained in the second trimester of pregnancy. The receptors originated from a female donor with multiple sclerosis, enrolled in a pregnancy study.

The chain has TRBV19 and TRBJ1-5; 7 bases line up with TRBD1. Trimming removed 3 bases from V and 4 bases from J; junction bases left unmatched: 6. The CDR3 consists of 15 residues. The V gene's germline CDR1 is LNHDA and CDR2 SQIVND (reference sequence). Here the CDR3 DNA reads TGTGCCAGTAGTATGTGGACAGGACCGAATCAGCCCCAGCATTTT. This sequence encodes CASSMWTGPNQPQHF. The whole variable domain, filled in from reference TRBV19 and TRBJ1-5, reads DGGITQSPKYLFRKEGQNVTLSCEQNLNHDAMYWYRQDPGQGLRLIYYSQIVNDFQKGDIAEGYSVSREKKESFPLTVTSAQKNPTAFYLCASSMWTGPNQPQHFGDGTRLSIL.

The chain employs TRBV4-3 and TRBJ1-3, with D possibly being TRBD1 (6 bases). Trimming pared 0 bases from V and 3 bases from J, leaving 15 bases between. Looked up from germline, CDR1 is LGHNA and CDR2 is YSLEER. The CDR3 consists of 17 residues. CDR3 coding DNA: TGCGCCAGCAGCCAAGATCGGATACAGGGCGGTGGAAACACCATATATTTT. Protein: CASSQDRIQGGGNTIYF.

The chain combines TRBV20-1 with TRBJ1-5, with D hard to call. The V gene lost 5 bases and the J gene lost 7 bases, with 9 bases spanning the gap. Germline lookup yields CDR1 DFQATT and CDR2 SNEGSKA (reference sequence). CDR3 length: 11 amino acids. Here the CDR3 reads CSAAGGQPQHF. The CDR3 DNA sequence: TGCAGTGCTGCCGGAGGGCAGCCCCAGCATTTT.

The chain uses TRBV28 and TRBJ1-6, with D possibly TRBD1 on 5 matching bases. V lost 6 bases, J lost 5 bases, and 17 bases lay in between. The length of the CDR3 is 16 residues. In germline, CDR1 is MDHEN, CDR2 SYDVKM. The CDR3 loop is CASRPRLGGDNSPLHF. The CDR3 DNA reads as TGTGCCAGCAGGCCCAGACTCGGGGGTGATAATTCACCCCTCCACTTT. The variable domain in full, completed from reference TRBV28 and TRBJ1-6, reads DVKVTQSSRYLVKRTGEKVFLECVQDMDHENMFWYRQDPGLGLRLIYFSYDVKMKEKGDIPEGYSVSREKKERFSLILESASTNQTSMYLCASRPRLGGDNSPLHFGNGTRLTVT.

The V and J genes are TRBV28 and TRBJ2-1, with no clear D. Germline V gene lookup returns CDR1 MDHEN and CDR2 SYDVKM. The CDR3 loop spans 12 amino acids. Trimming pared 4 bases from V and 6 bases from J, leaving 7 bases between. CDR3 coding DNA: TGTGCCAGCAGTTCAAACAGCAATGAGCAGTTCTTC. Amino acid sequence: CASSSNSNEQFF.

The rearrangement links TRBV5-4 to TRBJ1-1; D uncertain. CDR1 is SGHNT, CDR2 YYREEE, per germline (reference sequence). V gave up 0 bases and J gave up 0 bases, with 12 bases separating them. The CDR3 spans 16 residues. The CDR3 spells CASSLDGATMNTEAFF. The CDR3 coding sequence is TGTGCCAGCAGCTTGGACGGAGCAACTATGAACACTGAAGCTTTCTTT.

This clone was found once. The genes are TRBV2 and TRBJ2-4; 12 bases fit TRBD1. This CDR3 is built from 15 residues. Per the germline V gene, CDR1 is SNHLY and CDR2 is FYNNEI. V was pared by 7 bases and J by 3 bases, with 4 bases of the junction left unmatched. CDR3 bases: TGTGCCAGCAAGGGACAGGGGGCTGACAAAAACATTCAGTACTTC. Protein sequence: CASKGQGADKNIQYF.

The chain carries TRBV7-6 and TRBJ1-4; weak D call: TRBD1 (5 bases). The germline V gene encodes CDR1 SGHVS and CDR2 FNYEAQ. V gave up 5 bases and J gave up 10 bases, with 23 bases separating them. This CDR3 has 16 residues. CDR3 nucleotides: TGTGCCAGCAGCCCACATGGGGAGACTGCCGGGGGAAAACTGTTTTTT. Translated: CASSPHGETAGGKLFF. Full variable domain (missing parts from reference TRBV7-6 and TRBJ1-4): GAGVSQSPRYKVTKRGQDVALRCDPISGHVSLYWYRQALGQGPEFLTYFNYEAQQDKSGLPNDRFSAERPEGSISTLTIQRTEQRDSAMYRCASSPHGETAGGKLFFGSGTQLSVL.

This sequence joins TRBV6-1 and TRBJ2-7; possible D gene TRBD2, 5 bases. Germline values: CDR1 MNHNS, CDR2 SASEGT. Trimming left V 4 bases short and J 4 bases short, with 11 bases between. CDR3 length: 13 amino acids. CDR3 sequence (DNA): TGTGCCAGCAGTGGAGGGAGATATTACGAGCAGTACTTC. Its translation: CASSGGRYYEQYF.

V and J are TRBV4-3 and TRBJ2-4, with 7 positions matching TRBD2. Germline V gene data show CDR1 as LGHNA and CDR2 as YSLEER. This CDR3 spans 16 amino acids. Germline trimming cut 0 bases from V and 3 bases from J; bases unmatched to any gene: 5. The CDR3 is CASSQDRSGGKNIQYF. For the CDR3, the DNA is TGCGCCAGCAGCCAAGATCGGTCGGGGGGCAAAAACATTCAGTACTTC.

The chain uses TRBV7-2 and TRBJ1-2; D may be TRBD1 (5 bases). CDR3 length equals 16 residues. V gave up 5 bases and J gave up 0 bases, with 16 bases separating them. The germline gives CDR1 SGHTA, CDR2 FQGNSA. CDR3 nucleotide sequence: TGTGCCAGCAGCCCCACCGCCCCCAGGGCTAACTATGGCTACACCTTC. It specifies CASSPTAPRANYGYTF.

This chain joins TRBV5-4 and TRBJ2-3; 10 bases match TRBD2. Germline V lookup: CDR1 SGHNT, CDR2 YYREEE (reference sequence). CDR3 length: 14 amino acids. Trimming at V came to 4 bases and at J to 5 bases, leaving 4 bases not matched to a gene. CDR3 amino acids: CASSPLAGEDTQYF. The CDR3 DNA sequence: TGTGCCAGCAGCCCCCTAGCGGGAGAAGATACGCAGTATTTT.

The CDR3 region is CASRDLGAPAETQYF. DNA for the CDR3: TGTGCCAGCAGGGATTTGGGAGCCCCCGCTGAGACCCAGTACTTC. The V gene is TRBV5-8, the J gene TRBJ2-5; tentative D call: TRBD2 (5 bases). The CDR3 length is 15 residues. V lost 5 bases, J lost 5 bases, and 19 bases lay in between. Germline values: CDR1 SGHTS, CDR2 YDEGEE. The full variable domain, completed using reference TRBV5-8 and TRBJ2-5, is EAGVTQSPTHLIKTRGQQATLRCSPISGHTSVYWYQQALGLGLQFLLWYDEGEERNRGNFPPRFSGRQFPNYSSELNVNALELEDSALYLCASRDLGAPAETQYFGPGTRLLVL.

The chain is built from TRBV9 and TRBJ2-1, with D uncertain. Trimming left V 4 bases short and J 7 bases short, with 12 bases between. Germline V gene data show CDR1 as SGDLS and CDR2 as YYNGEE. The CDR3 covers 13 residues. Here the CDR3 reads CASSTTLGNEQFF. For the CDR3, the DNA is TGTGCCAGCAGCACTACCCTCGGGAATGAGCAGTTCTTC.

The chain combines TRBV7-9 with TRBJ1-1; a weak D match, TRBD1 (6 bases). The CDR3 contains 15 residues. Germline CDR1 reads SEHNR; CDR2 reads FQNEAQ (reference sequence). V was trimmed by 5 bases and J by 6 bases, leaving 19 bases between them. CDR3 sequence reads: CASSQGGTGTAEAFF. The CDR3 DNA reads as TGTGCCAGCAGCCAAGGGGGAACTGGAACGGCTGAAGCTTTCTTT. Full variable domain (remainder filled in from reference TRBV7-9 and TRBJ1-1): DTGVSQNPRHKITKRGQNVTFRCDPISEHNRLYWYRQTLGQGPEFLTYFQNEAQLEKSRLLSDRFSAERPKGSFSTLEIQRTEQGDSAMYLCASSQGGTGTAEAFFGQGTRLTVV.

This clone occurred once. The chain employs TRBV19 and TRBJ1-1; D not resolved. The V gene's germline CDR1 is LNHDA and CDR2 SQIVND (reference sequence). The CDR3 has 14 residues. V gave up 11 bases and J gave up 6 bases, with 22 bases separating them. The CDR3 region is CARSLLGEGPEAFF. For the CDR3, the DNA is TGTGCCCGTTCCCTCTTAGGAGAGGGCCCTGAAGCTTTCTTT. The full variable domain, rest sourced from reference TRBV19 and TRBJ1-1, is DGGITQSPKYLFRKEGQNVTLSCEQNLNHDAMYWYRQDPGQGLRLIYYSQIVNDFQKGDIAEGYSVSREKKESFPLTVTSAQKNPTAFYLCARSLLGEGPEAFFGQGTRLTVV.

CDR3 nucleotides: TGTGCCAGCAGCCGTGGTTCGGGACAAGATGGCTACACCTTC. Its protein is CASSRGSGQDGYTF. V is TRBV5-6 and J is TRBJ1-2, with a tentative D call TRBD1 (6 bases). CDR3 length equals 14 residues. Germline V CDR1 and CDR2: SGHDT, YYEEEE. The V end lost 4 bases, the J end lost 6 bases, and 16 bases lay between the germline ends. Variable domain in full (rest from reference TRBV5-6 and TRBJ1-2): DAGVTQSPTHLIKTRGQQVTLRCSPKSGHDTVSWYQQALGQGPQFIFQYYEEEERQRGNFPDRFSGHQFPNYSSELNVNALLLGDSALYLCASSRGSGQDGYTFGSGTRLTVV.

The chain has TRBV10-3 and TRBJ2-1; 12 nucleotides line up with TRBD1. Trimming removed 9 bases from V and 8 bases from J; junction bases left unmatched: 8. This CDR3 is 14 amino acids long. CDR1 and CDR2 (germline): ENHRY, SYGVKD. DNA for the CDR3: TGTGCCATTTCCGGGACAGGGGGCGCGGATGAGCAGTTCTTC. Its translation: CAISGTGGADEQFF.

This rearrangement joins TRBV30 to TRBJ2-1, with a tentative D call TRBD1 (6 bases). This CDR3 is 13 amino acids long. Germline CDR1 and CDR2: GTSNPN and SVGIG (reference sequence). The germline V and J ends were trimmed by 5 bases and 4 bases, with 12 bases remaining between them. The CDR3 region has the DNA TGTGCCTGGGCCCCAGGGGAATACAATGAGCAGTTCTTC. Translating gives CAWAPGEYNEQFF.

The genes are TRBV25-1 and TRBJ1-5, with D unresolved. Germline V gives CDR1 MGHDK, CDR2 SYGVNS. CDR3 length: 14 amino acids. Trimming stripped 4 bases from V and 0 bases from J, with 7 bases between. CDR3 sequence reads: CASSGGYSNQPQHF. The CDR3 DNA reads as TGTGCCAGCAGTGGCGGGTATAGCAATCAGCCCCAGCATTTT.

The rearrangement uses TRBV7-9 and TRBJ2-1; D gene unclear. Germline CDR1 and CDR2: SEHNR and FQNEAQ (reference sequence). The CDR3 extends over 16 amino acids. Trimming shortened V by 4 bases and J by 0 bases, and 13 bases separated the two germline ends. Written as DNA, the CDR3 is TGTGCCAGCAGCTCCTCCTTACTACACTCCTACAATGAGCAGTTCTTC. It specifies CASSSSLLHSYNEQFF.

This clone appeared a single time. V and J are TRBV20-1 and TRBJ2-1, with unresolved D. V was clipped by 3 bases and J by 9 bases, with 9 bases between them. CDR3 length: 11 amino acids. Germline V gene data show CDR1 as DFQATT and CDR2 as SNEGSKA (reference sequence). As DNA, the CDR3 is TGCAGTGCTAGGCGGAACGCTGAGCAGTTCTTC. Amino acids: CSARRNAEQFF.

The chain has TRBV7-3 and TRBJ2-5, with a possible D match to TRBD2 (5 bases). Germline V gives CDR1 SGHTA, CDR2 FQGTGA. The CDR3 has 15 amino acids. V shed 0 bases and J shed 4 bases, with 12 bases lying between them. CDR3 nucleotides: TGTGCCAGCAGCTTAACCGGTTCTAGCATAGAGACCCAGTACTTC. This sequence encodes CASSLTGSSIETQYF.

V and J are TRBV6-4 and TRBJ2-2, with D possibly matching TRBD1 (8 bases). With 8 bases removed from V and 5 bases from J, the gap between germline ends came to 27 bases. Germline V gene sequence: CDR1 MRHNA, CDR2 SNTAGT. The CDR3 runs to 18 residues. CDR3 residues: CASSGGAGGGHETGELFF. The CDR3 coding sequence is TGTGCCAGCTCAGGGGGCGCAGGGGGGGGCCATGAGACCGGGGAGCTGTTTTTT.

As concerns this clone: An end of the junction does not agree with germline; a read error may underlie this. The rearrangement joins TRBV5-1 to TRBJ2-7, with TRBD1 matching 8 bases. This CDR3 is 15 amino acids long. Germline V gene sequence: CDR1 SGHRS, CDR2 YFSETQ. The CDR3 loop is CASTSTGQGSHEQYF. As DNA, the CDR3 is TGCGCCAGCACCTCAACCGGACAGGGCTCCCACGAGCAGTACTTC.

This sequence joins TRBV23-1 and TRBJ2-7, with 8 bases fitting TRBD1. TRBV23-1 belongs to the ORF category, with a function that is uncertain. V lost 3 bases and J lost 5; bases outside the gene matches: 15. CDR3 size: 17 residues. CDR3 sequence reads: CASSQLVHTGGWNEQYF. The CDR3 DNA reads TGCGCCAGCAGTCAGCTAGTCCACACAGGGGGATGGAACGAGCAGTACTTC.

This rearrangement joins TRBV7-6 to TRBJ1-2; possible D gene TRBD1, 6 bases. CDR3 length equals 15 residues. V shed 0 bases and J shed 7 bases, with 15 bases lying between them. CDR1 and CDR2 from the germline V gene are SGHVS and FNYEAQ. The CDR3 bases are TGTGCCAGCAGCTTAGCCTCTACAGGGCCGGGTGGCTACACCTTC. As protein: CASSLASTGPGGYTF. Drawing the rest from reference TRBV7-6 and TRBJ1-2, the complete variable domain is GAGVSQSPRYKVTKRGQDVALRCDPISGHVSLYWYRQALGQGPEFLTYFNYEAQQDKSGLPNDRFSAERPEGSISTLTIQRTEQRDSAMYRCASSLASTGPGGYTFGSGTRLTVV.

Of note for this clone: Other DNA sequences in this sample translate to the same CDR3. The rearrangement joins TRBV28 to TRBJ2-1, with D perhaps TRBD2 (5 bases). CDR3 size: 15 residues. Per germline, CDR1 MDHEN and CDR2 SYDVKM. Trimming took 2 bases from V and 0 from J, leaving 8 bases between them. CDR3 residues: CASSLSGSSYNEQFF. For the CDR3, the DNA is TGTGCCAGCAGTTTAAGCGGAAGCTCCTACAATGAGCAGTTCTTC.

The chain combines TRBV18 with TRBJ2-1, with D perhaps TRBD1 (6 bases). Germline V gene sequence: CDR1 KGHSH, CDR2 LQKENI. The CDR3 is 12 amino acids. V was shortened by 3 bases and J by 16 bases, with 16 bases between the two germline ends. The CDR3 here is CASSPNLDSRFF. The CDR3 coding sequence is TGTGCCAGCTCACCGAACTTGGACAGTAGATTCTTC.

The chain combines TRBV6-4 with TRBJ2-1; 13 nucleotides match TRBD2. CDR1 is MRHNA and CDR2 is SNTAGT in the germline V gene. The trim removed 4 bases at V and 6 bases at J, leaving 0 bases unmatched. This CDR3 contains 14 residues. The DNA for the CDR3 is TGTGCCAGCAGTGGGACTAGCGGGAGCAATGAGCAGTTCTTC. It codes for CASSGTSGSNEQFF.

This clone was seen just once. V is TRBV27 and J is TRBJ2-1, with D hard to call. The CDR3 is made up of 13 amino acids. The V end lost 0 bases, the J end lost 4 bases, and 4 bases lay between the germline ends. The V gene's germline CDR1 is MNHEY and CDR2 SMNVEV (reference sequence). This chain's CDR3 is CASSLSQYNEQFF. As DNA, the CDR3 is TGTGCCAGCAGTTTATCACAGTACAATGAGCAGTTCTTC.